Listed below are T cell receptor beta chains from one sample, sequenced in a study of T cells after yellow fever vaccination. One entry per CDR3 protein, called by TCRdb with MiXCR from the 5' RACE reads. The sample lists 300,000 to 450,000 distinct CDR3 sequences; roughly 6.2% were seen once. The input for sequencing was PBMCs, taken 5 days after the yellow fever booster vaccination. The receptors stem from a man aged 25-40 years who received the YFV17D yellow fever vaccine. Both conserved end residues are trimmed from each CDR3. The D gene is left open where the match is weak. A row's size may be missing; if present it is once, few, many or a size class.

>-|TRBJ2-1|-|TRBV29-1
SVAAGFNEQF
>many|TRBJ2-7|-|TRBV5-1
ASSLAGSANLGVGEQY
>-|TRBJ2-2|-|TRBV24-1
ATKSPHTGELF
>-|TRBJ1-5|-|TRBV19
ASSDWSNQPQH
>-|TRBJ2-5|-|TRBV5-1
ASSLGRAQETQY
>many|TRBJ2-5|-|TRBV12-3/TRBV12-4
ASSFYRASETQY
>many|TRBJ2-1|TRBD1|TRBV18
ASVTGQRIHNEQF
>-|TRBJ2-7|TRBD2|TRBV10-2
ASSRLAGEASHEQY
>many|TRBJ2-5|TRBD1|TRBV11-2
ASSFTFSGGQETQY
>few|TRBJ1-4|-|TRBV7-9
ASTLTSGLGEKLF
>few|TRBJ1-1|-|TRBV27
ASKGGRYTEAF
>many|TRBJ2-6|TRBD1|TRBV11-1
ASSFDRDRGSGANVLT
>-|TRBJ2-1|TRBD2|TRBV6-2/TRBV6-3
ASGTRNEQF
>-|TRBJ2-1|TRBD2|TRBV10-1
ASSETRGLAGLNEQF
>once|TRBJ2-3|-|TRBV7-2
TSSLVLAADTQY
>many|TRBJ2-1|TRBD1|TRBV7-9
ASSTGGWAYNEQF
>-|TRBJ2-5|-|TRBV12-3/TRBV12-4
ASSLGDYRSETQY
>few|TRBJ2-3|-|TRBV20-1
SAPLPPDTQY
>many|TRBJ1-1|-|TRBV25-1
ASSSTGNTEAF
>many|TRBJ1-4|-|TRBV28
ASSFGQKNEKLF